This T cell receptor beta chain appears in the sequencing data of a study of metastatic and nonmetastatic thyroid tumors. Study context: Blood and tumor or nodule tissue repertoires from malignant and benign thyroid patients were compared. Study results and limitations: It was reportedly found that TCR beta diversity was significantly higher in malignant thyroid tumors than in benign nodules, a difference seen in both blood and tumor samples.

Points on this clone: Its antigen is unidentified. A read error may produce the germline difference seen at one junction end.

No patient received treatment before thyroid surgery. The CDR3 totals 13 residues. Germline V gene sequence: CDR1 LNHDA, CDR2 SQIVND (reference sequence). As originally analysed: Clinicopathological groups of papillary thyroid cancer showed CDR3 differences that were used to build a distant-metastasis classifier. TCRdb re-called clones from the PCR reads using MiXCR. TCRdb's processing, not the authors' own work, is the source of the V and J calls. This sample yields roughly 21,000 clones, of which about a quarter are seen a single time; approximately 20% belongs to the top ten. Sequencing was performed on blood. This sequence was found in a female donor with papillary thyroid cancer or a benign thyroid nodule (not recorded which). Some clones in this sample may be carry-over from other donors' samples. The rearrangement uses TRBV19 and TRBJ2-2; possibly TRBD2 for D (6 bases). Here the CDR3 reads CASPRENTGEPFF. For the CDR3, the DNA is TGTGCCAGTCCTCGGGAGAACACCGGGGAGCCGTTTTTT.